The clone carrying this TCR beta chain was recorded many times. The antigen is not known. Trimming shortened V by 3 bases and J by 7 bases, and 21 bases separated the two germline ends. The CDR3 has 17 residues. Germline V gene data show CDR1 as SGHTA and CDR2 as FQGNSA. The data derive from a study of T cells in Graves' hyperthyroidism and ophthalmopathy. Study summary: The blood sample was taken at first diagnosis, before treatment began.

Study-wide points: With a median lead of around 6.7 months before onset, the model predicted ophthalmopathy. Blood shared most expanded thyroid clonotypes above 0.001.

TCR beta CDR3 regions were amplified from RNA transcripts. In the first-round RT-PCR of the TCR CDR3, the HTBI primer set was used. TCRdb ran MiXCR on the multiplex PCR reads and lists one entry per CDR3 protein. The table lists around 180,000 distinct CDR3 sequences, 15% to 20% of them singletons. This receptor was taken from a woman between 45 and 65 years old with Graves' hyperthyroidism. The J gene is TRBJ2-2, the V gene TRBV7-2, with D perhaps matching TRBD1 (6 bases). Sequenced: blood. The CDR3 protein is CASSFASGTQRGGELFF. As DNA, the CDR3 is TGTGCCAGCAGCTTCGCCTCCGGGACACAAAGAGGCGGGGAGCTGTTTTTT.